A selection of T cell receptor beta chains follows, all from one sample in a study of T cell changes during pregnancy in multiple sclerosis. The data were produced by immunoSEQ multiplex PCR, yet TCRdb's version contains in-frame clones alone and is incomplete. Among around 48,000 clones, 80% to 90% were seen once, and the ten largest hold around 1.2%. Sequencing was performed on CD4+ T cells from peripheral blood mononuclear cells, taken in the second trimester of pregnancy. These receptors came from a female donor with multiple sclerosis, enrolled in a pregnancy study. Both conserved end residues are part of each CDR3. The order of the fields is J gene, D gene, clone size, V gene, CDR3 protein, CDR3 DNA. D genes are given only for firm matches. Clone size, where shown, is once, few, many, or a class for clones that have expanded.

>TRBJ1-2|TRBD1|.|TRBV30
CAWGQGATYGYTF
TGTGCCTGGGGACAGGGGGCTACCTATGGCTACACCTTC
>TRBJ2-2|.|once|TRBV11-3
CASSPQFTGELFF
TGTGCCAGCAGCCCCCAGTTCACCGGGGAGCTGTTTTTT
>TRBJ1-2|.|.|TRBV29-1
CSVEVFTSRSPNYGYTF
TGCAGCGTTGAAGTATTCACCTCACGAAGCCCAAACTATGGCTACACCTTC
>TRBJ1-2|.|.|TRBV29-1
CSVVPRDYGYTF
TGCAGCGTTGTTCCCAGGGACTATGGCTACACCTTC
>TRBJ1-1|TRBD1|medium-sized|TRBV28
CASKRDRRNTEAFF
TGTGCCAGCAAGCGGGACAGGAGGAACACTGAAGCTTTCTTT
>TRBJ2-3|TRBD2|.|TRBV2
CASRFSGRSTDTQYF
TGTGCCAGCAGGTTTAGCGGGAGAAGCACAGATACGCAGTATTTT
>TRBJ1-5|TRBD1|.|TRBV19
CASSISGTGEQPQHF
TGTGCCAGTAGTATATCCGGGACAGGGGAGCAGCCCCAGCATTTT
>TRBJ2-2|.|once|TRBV14
CASSFHTNTGELFF
TGTGCCAGCAGCTTTCACACGAACACCGGGGAGCTGTTTTTT
>TRBJ2-6|TRBD1|.|TRBV10-3
CAISKTSGTAAGANVLTF
TGTGCCATCAGTAAGACCTCCGGGACAGCGGCGGGGGCCAACGTCCTGACTTTC
>TRBJ1-3|.|once|TRBV7-9
CASSFAGTGNTIYF
TGTGCCAGCAGCTTCGCAGGGACAGGAAACACCATATATTTT
>TRBJ2-7|.|.|TRBV29-1
CSADLSGGKYF
TGCAGCGCAGACCTTTCAGGGGGGAAGTACTTC
>TRBJ2-1|.|.|TRBV10-1
CASSGLGEGNNEQFF
TGCGCCAGCAGTGGGTTGGGAGAAGGAAACAATGAGCAGTTCTTC
>TRBJ2-6|TRBD1|.|TRBV4-2
CASSQEGTGGSGANVLTF
TGTGCCAGCAGCCAAGAAGGGACAGGGGGTTCTGGGGCCAACGTCCTGACTTTC
>TRBJ1-1|.|.|TRBV7-9
CASSSTRENTEAFF
TGTGCCAGCAGCTCCACCCGGGAGAACACTGAAGCTTTCTTT
>TRBJ1-1|TRBD1|.|TRBV7-9
CASRKEGQANEAFF
TGTGCCAGCAGAAAGGAAGGACAGGCGAATGAAGCTTTCTTT
>TRBJ2-4|.|.|TRBV7-2
CASSGLAKNIQYF
TGTGCCAGCAGCGGACTAGCCAAAAACATTCAGTACTTC
>TRBJ1-2|TRBD1|.|TRBV4-1
CASSQDDRVGGYTF
TGCGCCAGCAGCCAAGATGACAGGGTGGGCGGCTACACCTTC
>TRBJ2-1|TRBD2|.|TRBV7-3
CASSSGLGQFF
TGTGCCAGCAGCTCGGGACTAGGACAGTTCTTC
>TRBJ2-7|.|.|TRBV7-9
CASSKDAGDEQYF
TGTGCCAGCAGCAAAGACGCAGGGGACGAGCAGTACTTC
>TRBJ2-1|TRBD2|.|TRBV4-3
CASSPASGSYEQFF
TGCGCCAGCAGCCCGGCTAGCGGGAGCTATGAGCAGTTCTTC
>TRBJ2-1|.|.|TRBV18
CASSPSTPSSYNEQFF
TGTGCCAGCTCACCGTCGACACCCAGCTCCTACAATGAGCAGTTCTTC
>TRBJ2-7|.|.|TRBV4-3
CASSQSERREQYF
TGCGCCAGCAGCCAGAGTGAGAGGCGCGAGCAGTACTTC
>TRBJ2-4|.|few|TRBV27
CASSSQYGQNLAKNIQYF
TGTGCCAGCAGTTCCCAATACGGACAGAATCTAGCCAAAAACATTCAGTACTTC
>TRBJ1-6|TRBD1|.|TRBV27
CASTLTGRNNSPLHF
TGTGCCAGCACCTTGACAGGGAGGAATAATTCACCCCTCCACTTT
>TRBJ2-3|TRBD2|once|TRBV18
CASSPLKSTSGVTDTQYF
TGTGCCAGCTCACCACTGAAATCGACTAGCGGGGTGACAGATACGCAGTATTTT
>TRBJ2-4|.|.|TRBV5-6
CASSIDRILAKNIQYF
TGTGCCAGCAGCATAGACAGGATACTAGCCAAAAACATTCAGTACTTC
>TRBJ2-1|TRBD2|few|TRBV5-4
CASSSGGLAGGHEQFF
TGTGCCAGCAGCTCGGGTGGGCTAGCGGGAGGTCATGAGCAGTTCTTC
>TRBJ2-1|.|.|TRBV10-2
CASSEMRLVPPYNEQFF
TGCGCCAGCAGTGAGATGAGACTAGTCCCGCCTTACAATGAGCAGTTCTTC
>TRBJ2-1|TRBD2|.|TRBV5-1
CASNREGPNNEQFF
TGCGCCAGCAATCGGGAGGGCCCCAACAATGAGCAGTTCTTC
>TRBJ1-5|.|.|TRBV5-1
CASSLGEGSNQPQHF
TGCGCCAGCAGCTTGGGGGAGGGAAGCAATCAGCCCCAGCATTTT
>TRBJ2-2|TRBD1|.|TRBV19
CASSFRQGDTGELFF
TGTGCCAGTAGTTTCCGACAGGGGGACACCGGGGAGCTGTTTTTT
>TRBJ2-5|.|.|TRBV5-1
CASSLSGERETQYF
TGCGCCAGCAGCCTCTCAGGGGAACGCGAGACCCAGTACTTC